The present T cell receptor beta chain was sequenced within a study of T cells in pancreatic ductal adenocarcinoma (dated by TCRdb to the late 2010s). Notes on the research overall: Surgically resected pancreatic ductal adenocarcinoma specimens were analyzed for the quantity, spatial distribution, and characteristics of both suppressive cells and tumor-infiltrating CD8+ T cells, an effort aimed at clarifying the adaptive T-cell response occurring naturally. The paper's findings and limits, for the study overall: There was no significant difference in T-cell clonality between tumor and blood, where mean clonality was approximately 0.12 for tumors and about 0.07 for blood. Because most pancreatic cancer patients present with inoperable disease, the resected cohort was biased toward the minority with early-stage disease. Compared with tumor samples, blood samples had more total productive templates and 7.5 to 9.5-fold more unique clonotypes. Because tumors are enriched in CD45RO+ effector T cells rather than naive T cells, which biases toward lower diversity, comparisons of clonality between tumor and blood may be biased.

TCR beta CDR3 regions were amplified from genomic DNA using the immunoSEQ hsTCRB kit. An Illumina HiSeq system was used for high-throughput TRB CDR3 sequencing. As for the original processing: The immunoSEQ software was used to analyze the sequencing reads, and any nonproductive sequences containing premature stops or frame-shifts were left out. To calculate repertoire clonality, Shannon entropy was normalized by log2 of the number of unique productive sequences, and that value was subtracted from one. TCRdb provides this immuneACCESS table in a form limited to in-frame rearrangements. Some clones are lacking; in checked studies, under half of them reflect an unresolved V gene, and why the rest are absent is not known. V, J and clone size are those of that table, while D and trimming were read from the DNA. This sample gives roughly 100,000 clones in total; more than 90% of them show up just once. Roughly 3.1% of the sample is taken by the ten largest.

The CDR3 covers 16 residues, taking in both the cysteine and the phenylalanine. Solely the CDR3 DNA is kept, with 48 bases framed from the first base. From the germline V gene (reference sequence), CDR1 is SEHNR and CDR2 is FQNEAQ. V loses 1 base, J loses 5 bases, and the germline ends lie 17 bases apart. About this clone itself: The specificity of this receptor is unknown. Base qualities were left out, and no much larger clone turns up one base away.

Pancreatic ductal adenocarcinoma patients who had undergone surgery without neoadjuvant therapy were selected. Peripheral blood was collected in heparin tubes, from which PBMCs were isolated by histopaque density gradient and cryopreserved in approximately 10% DMSO. The DNeasy Blood and Tissue Kit, with Proteinase K and RNase treatment, was used to extract genomic DNA from more than five PBMC specimens and 9 flash-frozen tumor specimens. The material sequenced was PBMCs. This receptor was obtained from a human donor with pancreatic ductal adenocarcinoma. Recombination linked TRBV7-9 to TRBJ2-5, with a tentative D gene TRBD2 over 5 matching bases. The CDR3 is CASSLGTQRVWETQYF. The DNA reads TGTGCCAGCAGCTTAGGAACCCAGAGGGTTTGGGAGACCCAGTACTTC.